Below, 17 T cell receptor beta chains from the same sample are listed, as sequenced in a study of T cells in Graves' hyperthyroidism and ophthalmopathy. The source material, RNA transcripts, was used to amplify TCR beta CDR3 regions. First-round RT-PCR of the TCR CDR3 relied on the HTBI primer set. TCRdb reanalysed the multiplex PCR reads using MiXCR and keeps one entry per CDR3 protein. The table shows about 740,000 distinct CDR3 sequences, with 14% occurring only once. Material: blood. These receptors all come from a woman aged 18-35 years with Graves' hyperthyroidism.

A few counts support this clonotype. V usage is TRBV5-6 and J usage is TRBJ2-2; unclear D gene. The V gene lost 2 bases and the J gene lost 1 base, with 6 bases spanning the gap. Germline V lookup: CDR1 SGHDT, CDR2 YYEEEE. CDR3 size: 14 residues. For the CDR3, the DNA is TGTGCCAGCAGCTTTGTGGAGAACACCGGGGAGCTGTTTTTT. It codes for CASSFVENTGELFF.

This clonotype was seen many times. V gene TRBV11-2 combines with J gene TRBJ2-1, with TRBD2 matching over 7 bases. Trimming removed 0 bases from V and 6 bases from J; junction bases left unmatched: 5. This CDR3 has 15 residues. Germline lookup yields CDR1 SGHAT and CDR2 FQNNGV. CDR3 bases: TGTGCCAGCAGCTTAGAAGCGGGGCCACCCAATGAGCAGTTCTTC. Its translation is CASSLEAGPPNEQFF.

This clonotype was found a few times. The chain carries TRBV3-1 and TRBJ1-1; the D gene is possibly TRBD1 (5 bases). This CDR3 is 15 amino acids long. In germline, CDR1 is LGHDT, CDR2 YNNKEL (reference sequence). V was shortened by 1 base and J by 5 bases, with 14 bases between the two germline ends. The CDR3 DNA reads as TGTGCCAGCAGCCAAGTCGAGGGGCTGAGTACTGAAGCTTTCTTT. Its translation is CASSQVEGLSTEAFF.

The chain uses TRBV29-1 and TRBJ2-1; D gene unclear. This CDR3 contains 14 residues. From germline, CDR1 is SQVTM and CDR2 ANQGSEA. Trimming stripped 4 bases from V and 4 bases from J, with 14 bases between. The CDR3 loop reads CSVVSPARYNEQFF. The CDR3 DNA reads TGCAGCGTTGTGTCCCCAGCGCGATACAATGAGCAGTTCTTC.

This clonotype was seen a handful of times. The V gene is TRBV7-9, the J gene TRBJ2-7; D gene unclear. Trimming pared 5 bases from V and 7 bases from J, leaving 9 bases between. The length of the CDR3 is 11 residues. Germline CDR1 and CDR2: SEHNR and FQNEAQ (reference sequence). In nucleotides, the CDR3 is TGTGCCAGCAGCCCGCACCATGAGCAGTACTTC. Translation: CASSPHHEQYF.

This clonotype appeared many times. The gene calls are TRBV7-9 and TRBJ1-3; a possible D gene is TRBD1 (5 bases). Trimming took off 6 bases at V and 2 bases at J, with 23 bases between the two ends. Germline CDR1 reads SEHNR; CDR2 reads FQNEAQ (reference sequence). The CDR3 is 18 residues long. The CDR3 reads CASRPPSDGRVAGNTIYF. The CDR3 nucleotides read TGTGCCAGCAGACCACCGTCAGACGGCAGGGTGGCTGGAAACACCATATATTTT.

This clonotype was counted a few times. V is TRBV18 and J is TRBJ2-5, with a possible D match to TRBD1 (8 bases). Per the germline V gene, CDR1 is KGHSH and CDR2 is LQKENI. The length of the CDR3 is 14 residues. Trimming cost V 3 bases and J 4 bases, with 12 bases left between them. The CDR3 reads CASSPTGEGETQYF. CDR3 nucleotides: TGTGCCAGCTCACCGACAGGGGAGGGAGAGACCCAGTACTTC.

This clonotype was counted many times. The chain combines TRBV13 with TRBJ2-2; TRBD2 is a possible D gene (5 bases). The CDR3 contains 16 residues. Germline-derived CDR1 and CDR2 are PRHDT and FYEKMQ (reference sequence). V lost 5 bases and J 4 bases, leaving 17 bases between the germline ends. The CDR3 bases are TGTGCCAGCAGCCCCGGTTTCAGAGGGAGCACCGGGGAGCTGTTTTTT. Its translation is CASSPGFRGSTGELFF. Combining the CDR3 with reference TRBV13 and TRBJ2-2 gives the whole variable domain AAGVIQSPRHLIKEKRETATLKCYPIPRHDTVYWYQQGPGQDPQFLISFYEKMQSDKGSIPDRFSAQQFSDYHSELNMSSLELGDSALYFCASSPGFRGSTGELFFGEGSRLTVL.

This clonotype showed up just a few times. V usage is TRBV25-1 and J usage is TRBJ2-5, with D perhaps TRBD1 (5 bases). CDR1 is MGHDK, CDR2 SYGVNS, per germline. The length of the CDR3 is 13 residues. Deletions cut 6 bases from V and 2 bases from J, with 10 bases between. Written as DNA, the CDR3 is TGTGCCAGCAGGGGGCGCGAACAAGAGACCCAGTACTTC. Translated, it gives CASRGREQETQYF.

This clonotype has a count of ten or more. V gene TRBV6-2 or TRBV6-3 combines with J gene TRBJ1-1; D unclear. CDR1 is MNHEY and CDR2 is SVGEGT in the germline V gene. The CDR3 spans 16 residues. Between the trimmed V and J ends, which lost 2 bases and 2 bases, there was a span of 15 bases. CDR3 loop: CASSYPPGSENTEAFF. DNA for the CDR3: TGTGCCAGCAGTTACCCGCCGGGAAGTGAAAACACTGAAGCTTTCTTT.

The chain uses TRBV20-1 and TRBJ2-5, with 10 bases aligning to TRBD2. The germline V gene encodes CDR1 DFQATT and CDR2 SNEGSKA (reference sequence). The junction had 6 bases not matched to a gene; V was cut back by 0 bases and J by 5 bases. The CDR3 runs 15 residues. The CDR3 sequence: CSARDWASGSETQYF. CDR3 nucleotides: TGCAGTGCTAGAGATTGGGCTAGCGGGAGCGAGACCCAGTACTTC.

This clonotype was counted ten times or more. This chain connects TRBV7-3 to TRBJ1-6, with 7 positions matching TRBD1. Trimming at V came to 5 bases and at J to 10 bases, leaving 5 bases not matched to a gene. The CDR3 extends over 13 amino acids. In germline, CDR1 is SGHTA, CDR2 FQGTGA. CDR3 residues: CASSGAGGSPLHF. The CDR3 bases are TGTGCCAGCAGCGGCGCAGGGGGATCACCCCTCCACTTT.

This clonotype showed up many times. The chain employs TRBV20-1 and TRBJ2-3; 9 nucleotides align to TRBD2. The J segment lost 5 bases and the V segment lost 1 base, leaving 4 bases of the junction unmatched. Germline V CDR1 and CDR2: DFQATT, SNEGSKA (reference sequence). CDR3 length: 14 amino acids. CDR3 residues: CSARAIAGEDTQYF. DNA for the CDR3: TGCAGTGCTAGAGCTATAGCGGGAGAAGATACGCAGTATTTT.

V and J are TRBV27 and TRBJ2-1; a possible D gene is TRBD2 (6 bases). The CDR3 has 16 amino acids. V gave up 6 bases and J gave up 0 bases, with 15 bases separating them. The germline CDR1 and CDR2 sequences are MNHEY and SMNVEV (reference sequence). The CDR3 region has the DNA TGTGCCAGCAGGACCTTACGGGGGAGCTCCTACAATGAGCAGTTCTTC. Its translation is CASRTLRGSSYNEQFF.

The CDR3 nucleotides read TGCGCCAGCAGCCAAGTCCTGGTGGGGGAGACCCAGTACTTC. Its protein product is CASSQVLVGETQYF. The chain has TRBV4-1 and TRBJ2-5; D uncertain. The CDR3 has 14 amino acids. The germline V gene encodes CDR1 MGHRA and CDR2 YSYEKL. With 1 base removed from V and 5 bases from J, the gap between germline ends came to 11 bases.

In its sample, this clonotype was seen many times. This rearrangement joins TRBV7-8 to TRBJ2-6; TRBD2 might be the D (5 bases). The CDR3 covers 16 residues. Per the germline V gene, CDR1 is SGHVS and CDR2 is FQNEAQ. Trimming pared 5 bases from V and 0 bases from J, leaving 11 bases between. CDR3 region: CASSLLAISGANVLTF. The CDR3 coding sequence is TGTGCCAGCAGCCTTCTAGCTATCTCTGGGGCCAACGTCCTGACTTTC.

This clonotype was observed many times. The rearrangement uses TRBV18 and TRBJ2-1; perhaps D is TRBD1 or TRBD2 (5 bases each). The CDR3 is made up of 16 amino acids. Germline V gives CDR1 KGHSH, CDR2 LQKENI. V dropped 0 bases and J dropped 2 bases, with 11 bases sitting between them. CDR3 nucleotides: TGTGCCAGCTCACCACCGTTCGGGGCCACCTACAATGAGCAGTTCTTC. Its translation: CASSPPFGATYNEQFF.